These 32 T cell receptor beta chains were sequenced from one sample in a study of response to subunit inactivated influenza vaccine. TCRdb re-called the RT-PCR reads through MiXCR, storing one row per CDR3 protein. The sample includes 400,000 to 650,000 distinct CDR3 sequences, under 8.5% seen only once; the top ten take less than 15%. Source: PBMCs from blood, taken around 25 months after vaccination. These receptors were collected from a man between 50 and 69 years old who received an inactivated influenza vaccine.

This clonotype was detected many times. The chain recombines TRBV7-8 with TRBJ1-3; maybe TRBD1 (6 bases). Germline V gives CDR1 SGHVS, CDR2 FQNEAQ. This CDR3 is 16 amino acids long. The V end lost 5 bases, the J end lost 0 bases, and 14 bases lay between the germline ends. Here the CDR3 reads CASSPPLRGSGNTIYF. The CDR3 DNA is TGTGCCAGCAGCCCCCCTCTCAGGGGCTCTGGAAACACCATATATTTT.

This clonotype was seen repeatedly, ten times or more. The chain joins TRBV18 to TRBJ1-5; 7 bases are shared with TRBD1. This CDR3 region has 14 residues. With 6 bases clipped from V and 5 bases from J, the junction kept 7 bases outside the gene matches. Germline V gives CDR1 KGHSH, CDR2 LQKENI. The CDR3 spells CASSPDRMYQPQHF. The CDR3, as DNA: TGTGCCAGCTCCCCGGACAGGATGTATCAGCCCCAGCATTTT.

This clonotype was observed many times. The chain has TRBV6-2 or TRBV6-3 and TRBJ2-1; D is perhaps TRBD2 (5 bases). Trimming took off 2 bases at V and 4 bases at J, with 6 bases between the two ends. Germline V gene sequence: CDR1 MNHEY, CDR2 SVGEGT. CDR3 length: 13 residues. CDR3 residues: CASSYRGYNEQFF. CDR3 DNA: TGTGCCAGCAGTTACCGCGGGTACAATGAGCAGTTCTTC.

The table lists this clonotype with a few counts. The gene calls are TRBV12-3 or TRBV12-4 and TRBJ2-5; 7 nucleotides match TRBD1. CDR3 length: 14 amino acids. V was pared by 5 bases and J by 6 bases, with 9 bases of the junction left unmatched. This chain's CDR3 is CASSPGEGAKTQYF. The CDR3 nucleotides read TGTGCCAGCAGTCCCGGAGAGGGGGCAAAGACCCAGTACTTC.

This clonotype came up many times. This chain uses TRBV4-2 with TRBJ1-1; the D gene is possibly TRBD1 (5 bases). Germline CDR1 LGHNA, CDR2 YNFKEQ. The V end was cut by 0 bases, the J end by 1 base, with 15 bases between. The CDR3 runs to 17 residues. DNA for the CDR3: TGTGCCAGCAGCCAAGAATCCGGGACGAGTGCGAACACTGAAGCTTTCTTT. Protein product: CASSQESGTSANTEAFF.

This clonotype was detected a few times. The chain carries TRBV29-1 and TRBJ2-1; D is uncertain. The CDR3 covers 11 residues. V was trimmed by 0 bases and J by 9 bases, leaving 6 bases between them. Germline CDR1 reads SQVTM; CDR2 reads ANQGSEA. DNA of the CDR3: TGCAGCGTTGAAGACGTCGGTGAGCAGTTCTTC. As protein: CSVEDVGEQFF.

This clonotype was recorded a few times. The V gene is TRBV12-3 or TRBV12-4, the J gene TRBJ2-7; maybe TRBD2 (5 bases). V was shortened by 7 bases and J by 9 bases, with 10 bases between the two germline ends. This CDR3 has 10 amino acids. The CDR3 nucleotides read TGTGCCAGCATTGGGAGAGGGCAGTACTTC. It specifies CASIGRGQYF.

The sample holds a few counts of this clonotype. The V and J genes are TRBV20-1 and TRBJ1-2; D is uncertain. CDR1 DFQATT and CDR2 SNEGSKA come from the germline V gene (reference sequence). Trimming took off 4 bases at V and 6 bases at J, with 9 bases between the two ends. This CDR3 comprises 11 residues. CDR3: CSATFSDGYTF. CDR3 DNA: TGCAGTGCTACCTTCAGCGATGGCTACACCTTC.

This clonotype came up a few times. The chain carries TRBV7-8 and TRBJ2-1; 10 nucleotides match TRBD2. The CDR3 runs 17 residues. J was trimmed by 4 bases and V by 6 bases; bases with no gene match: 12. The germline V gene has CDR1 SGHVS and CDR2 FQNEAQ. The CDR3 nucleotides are TGTGCCAGCAGGCATACACCCAGCGGGAGGGTTTACAATGAGCAGTTCTTC. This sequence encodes CASRHTPSGRVYNEQFF.

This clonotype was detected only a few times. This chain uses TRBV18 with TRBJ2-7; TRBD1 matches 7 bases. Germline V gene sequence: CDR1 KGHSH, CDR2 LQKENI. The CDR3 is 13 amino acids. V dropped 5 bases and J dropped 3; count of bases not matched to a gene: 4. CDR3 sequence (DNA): TGTGCCAGCTCAAGAAACAGGGGCTACGAGCAGTACTTC. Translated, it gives CASSRNRGYEQYF.

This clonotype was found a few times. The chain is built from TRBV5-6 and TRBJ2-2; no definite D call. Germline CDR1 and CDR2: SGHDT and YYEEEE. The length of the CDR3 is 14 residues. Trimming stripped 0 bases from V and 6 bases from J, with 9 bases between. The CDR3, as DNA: TGTGCCAGCAGCTTGGCGTACCGTGCCGGGGAGCTGTTTTTT. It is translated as CASSLAYRAGELFF. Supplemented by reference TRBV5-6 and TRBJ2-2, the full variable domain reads DAGVTQSPTHLIKTRGQQVTLRCSPKSGHDTVSWYQQALGQGPQFIFQYYEEEERQRGNFPDRFSGHQFPNYSSELNVNALLLGDSALYLCASSLAYRAGELFFGEGSRLTVL.

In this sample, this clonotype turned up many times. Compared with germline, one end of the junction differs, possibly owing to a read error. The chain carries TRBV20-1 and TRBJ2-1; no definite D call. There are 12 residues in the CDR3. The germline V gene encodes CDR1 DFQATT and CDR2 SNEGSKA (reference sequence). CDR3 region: CSARASYIEQFF. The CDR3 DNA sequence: TGCAGTGCTAGGGCTAGTTACATTGAGCAGTTCTTC.

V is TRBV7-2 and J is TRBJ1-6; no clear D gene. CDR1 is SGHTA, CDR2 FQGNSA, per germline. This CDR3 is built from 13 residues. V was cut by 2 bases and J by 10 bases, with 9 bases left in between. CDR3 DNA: TGTGCCAGCAGCTTAACGGGTAGCTCACCCCTCCACTTT. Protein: CASSLTGSSPLHF.

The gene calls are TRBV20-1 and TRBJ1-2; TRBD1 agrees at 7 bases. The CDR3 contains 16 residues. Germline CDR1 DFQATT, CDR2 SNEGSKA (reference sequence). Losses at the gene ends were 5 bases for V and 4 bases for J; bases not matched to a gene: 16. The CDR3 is CSAAQGVYGDSYGYTF. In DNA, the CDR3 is TGCAGTGCTGCCCAGGGGGTTTATGGCGACTCCTATGGCTACACCTTC.

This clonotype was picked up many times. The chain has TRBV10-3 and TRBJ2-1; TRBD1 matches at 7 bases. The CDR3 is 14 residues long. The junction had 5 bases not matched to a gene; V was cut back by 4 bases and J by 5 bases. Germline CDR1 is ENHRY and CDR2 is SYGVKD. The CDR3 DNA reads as TGTGCCATCAGTGCAGGGACAGTTAACAATGAGCAGTTCTTC. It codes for CAISAGTVNNEQFF.

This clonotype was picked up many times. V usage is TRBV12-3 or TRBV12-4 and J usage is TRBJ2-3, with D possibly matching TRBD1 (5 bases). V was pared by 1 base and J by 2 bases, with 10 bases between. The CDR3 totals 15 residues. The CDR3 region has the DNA TGTGCCAGCAGTTTAGGGGGCACCCTCACAGATACGCAGTATTTT. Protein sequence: CASSLGGTLTDTQYF.

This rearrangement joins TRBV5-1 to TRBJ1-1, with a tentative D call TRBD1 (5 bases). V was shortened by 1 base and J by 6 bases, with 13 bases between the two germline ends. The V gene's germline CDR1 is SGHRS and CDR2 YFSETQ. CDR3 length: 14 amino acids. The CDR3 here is CASSLTTDWAEAFF. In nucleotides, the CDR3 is TGCGCCAGCAGCTTGACGACAGACTGGGCTGAAGCTTTCTTT. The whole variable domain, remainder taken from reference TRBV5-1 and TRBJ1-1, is KAGVTQTPRYLIKTRGQQVTLSCSPISGHRSVSWYQQTPGQGLQFLFEYFSETQRNKGNFPGRFSGRQFSNSRSEMNVSTLELGDSALYLCASSLTTDWAEAFFGQGTRLTVV.

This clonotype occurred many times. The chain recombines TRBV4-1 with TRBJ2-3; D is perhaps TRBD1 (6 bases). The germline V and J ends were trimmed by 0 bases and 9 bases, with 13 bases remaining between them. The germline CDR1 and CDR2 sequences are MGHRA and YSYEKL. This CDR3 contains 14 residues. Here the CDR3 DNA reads TGCGCCAGCAGCCAAGACGGACTTGGGGGCACGCAGTATTTT. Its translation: CASSQDGLGGTQYF.

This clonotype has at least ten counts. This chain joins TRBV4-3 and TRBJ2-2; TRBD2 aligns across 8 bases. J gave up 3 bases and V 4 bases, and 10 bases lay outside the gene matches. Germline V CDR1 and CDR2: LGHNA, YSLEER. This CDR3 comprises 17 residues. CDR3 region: CASSRFGTSMDTGELFF. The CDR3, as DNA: TGCGCCAGCAGCCGGTTCGGGACTAGTATGGACACCGGGGAGCTGTTTTTT.

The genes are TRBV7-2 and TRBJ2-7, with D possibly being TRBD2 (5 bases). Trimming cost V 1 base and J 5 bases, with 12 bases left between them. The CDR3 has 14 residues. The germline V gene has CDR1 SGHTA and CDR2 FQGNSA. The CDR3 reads CASSLDRTPNEQYF. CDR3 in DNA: TGTGCCAGCAGCTTAGATCGGACTCCGAACGAGCAGTACTTC.

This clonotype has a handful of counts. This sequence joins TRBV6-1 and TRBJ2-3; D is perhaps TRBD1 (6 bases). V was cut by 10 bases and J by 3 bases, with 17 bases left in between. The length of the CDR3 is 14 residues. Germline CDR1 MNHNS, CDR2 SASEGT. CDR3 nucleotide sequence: TGTGCCACCAGAACAGGGTCGGGTACAGATACGCAGTATTTT. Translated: CATRTGSGTDTQYF.

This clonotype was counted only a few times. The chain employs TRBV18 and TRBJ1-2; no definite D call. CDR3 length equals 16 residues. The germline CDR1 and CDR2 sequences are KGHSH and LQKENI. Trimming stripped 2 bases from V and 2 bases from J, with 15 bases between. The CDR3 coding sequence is TGTGCCAGCTCACCAAATCGGGGTGCGACAAACTATGGCTACACCTTC. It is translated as CASSPNRGATNYGYTF.

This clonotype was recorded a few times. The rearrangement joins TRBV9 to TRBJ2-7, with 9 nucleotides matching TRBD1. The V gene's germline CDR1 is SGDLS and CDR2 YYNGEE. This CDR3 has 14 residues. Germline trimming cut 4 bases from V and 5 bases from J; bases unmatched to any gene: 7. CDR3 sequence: CASSTGTGFHEQYF. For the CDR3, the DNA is TGTGCCAGCAGCACCGGGACAGGGTTCCACGAGCAGTACTTC.

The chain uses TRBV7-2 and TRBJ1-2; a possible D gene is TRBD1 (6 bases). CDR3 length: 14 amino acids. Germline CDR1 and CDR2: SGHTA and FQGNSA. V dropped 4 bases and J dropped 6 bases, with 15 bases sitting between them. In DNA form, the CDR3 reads TGTGCCAGCAGCTGGCGACAGGCTGCGGATGGCTACACCTTC. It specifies CASSWRQAADGYTF.

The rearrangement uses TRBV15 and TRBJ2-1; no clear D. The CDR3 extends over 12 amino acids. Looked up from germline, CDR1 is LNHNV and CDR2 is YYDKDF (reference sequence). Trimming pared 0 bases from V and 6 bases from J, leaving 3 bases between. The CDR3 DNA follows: TGTGCCACCAGCAGAGATTTCAATGAGCAGTTCTTC. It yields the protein CATSRDFNEQFF. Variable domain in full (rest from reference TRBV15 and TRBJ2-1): DAMVIQNPRYQVTQFGKPVTLSCSQTLNHNVMYWYQQKSSQAPKLLFHYYDKDFNNEADTPDNFQSRRPNTSFCFLDIRSPGLGDTAMYLCATSRDFNEQFFGPGTRLTVL.

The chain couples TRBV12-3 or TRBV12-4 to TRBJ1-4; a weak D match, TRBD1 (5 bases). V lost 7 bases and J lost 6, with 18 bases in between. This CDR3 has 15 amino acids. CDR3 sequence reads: CASNRLGAPDEKLFF. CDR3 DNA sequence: TGTGCCAGCAACCGACTTGGGGCGCCGGATGAAAAACTGTTTTTT.

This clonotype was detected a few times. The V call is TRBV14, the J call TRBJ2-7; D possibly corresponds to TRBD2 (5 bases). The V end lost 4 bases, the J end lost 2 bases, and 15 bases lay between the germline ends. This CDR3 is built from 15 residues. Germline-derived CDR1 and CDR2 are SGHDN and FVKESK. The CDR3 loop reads CASSLIGSATYEQYF. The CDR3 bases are TGTGCCAGCAGCCTTATAGGGAGTGCCACCTACGAGCAGTACTTC.

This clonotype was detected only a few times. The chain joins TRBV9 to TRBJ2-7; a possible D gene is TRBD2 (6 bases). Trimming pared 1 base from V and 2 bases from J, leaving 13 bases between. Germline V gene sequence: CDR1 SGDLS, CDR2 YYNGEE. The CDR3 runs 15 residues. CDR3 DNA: TGTGCCAGCAGCGTATCCGGGGGTTTTACCTACGAGCAGTACTTC. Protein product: CASSVSGGFTYEQYF.

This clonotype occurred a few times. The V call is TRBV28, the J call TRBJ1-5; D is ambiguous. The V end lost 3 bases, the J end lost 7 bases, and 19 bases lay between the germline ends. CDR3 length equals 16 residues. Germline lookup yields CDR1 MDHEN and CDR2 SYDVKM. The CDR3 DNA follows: TGTGCCAGCAGTTTGGACGCCCAAGGTTCTTCACAGCCCCAGCATTTT. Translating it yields CASSLDAQGSSQPQHF.

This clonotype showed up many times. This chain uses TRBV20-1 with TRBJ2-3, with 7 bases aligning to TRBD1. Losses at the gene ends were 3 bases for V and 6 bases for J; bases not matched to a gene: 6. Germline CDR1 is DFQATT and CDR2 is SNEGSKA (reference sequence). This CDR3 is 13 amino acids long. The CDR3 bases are TGCAGTGCTAGTACAGGGACAGCGGATACGCAGTATTTT. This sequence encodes CSASTGTADTQYF.

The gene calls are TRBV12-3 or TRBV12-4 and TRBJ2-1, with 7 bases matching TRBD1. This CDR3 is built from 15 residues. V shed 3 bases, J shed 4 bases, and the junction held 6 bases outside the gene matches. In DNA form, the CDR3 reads TGTGCCAGCAGTTTGACAGGGCCTCCTTACAATGAGCAGTTCTTC. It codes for CASSLTGPPYNEQFF.

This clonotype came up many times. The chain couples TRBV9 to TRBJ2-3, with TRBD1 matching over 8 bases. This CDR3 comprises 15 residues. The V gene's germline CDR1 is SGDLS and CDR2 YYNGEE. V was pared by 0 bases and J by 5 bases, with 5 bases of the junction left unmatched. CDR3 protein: CASSVEPGGKDTQYF. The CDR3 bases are TGTGCCAGCAGCGTAGAGCCAGGGGGCAAAGATACGCAGTATTTT.